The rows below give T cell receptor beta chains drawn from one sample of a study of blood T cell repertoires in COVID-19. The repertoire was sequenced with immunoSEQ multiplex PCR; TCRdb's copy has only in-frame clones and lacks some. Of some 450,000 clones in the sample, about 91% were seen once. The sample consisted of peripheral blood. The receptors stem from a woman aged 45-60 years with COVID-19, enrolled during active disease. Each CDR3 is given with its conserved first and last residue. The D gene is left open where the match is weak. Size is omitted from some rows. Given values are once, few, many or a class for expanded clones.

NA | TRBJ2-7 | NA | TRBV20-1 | CSARAAYEQYF | TGCAGTGCTAGGGCAGCGTACGAGCAGTACTTC
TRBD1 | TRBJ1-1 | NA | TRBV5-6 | CASTRDSHTEAFF | TGTGCCAGCACCAGGGACAGCCACACTGAAGCTTTCTTT
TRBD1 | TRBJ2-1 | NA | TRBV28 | CASNAGTGYYNEQFF | TGTGCCAGCAATGCCGGGACAGGGTATTACAATGAGCAGTTCTTC
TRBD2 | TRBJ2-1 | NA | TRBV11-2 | CASSPSGGVQEQFF | TGTGCCAGCAGCCCTAGCGGGGGGGTACAAGAGCAGTTCTTC
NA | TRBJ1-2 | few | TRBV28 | CASSLQGYGYTF | TGTGCCAGCAGTTTACAGGGCTATGGCTACACCTTC
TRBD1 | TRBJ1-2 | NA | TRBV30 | CAWSDLRGLGGYTF | TGTGCCTGGAGTGACCTCAGGGGGTTGGGCGGCTACACCTTC
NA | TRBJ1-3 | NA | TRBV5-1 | CASSLWSPEAGNTIYF | TGCGCCAGCAGCTTGTGGTCCCCGGAGGCGGGAAACACCATATATTTT
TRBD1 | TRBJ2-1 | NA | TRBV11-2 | CASSLGARRDRAFNEQFF | TGTGCCAGCAGCTTAGGGGCCCGGAGGGACAGGGCCTTCAATGAGCAGTTCTTC
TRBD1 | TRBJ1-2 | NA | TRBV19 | CASRPGPTGGFRGYTF | TGTGCCAGTAGGCCCGGTCCTACAGGGGGCTTCCGTGGCTACACCTTC
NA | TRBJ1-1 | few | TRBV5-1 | CASSPGRLGQNTEAFF | TGCGCCAGCAGCCCAGGGCGCCTCGGACAGAACACTGAAGCTTTCTTT
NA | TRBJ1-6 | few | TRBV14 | CASSQAFPLGVSPLHF | TGTGCCAGCAGCCAAGCGTTCCCCCTAGGGGTTTCACCCCTCCACTTT